The clone carrying this TCR beta chain was picked up a small number of times. Reverse transcription of all isolated RNA meant that expressed TCRB transcripts were sequenced. Repertoires were generated with immunoSEQ multiplex PCR, while TCRdb's copy carries only in-frame clones and drops some. Of approximately 340,000 clones listed, over 12% are singletons. The data originate from a study of beta chain features in type 1 diabetes. V was cut by 1 base and J by 2 bases, with 8 bases left in between. Germline V lookup: CDR1 LGHNT, CDR2 FRNRAP. The CDR3 sequence is 14 residues long. This sequence was found in a woman aged 18-35 years in good health. Sequenced: naive CD4+ T cells from blood. This chain joins TRBV12-5 and TRBJ1-2, with no clear D. The CDR3 nucleotides are TGTGCTAGTGGTTTGGCCACAGAGAACTATGGCTACACCTTC. This translates into CASGLATENYGYTF. Drawing the rest from reference TRBV12-5 and TRBJ1-2, the complete variable domain is DARVTQTPRHKVTEMGQEVTMRCQPILGHNTVFWYRQTMMQGLELLAYFRNRAPLDDSGMPKDRFSAEMPDATLATLKIQPSEPRDSAVYFCASGLATENYGYTFGSGTRLTVV.